The present entry profiles one T cell receptor (beta chain) with its context. Its target is unknown. This entry belongs to a study of CD8+CD57+ T cells in acquired aplastic anemia. Study context: Sequencing produced an average of around 10 million reads per healthy donor for CD4+ cells.

Whole-study findings and limits: Shared by patients and controls, just under 30 CD8+ CDR3s were abundant in patients.

V lost 1 base and J lost 0, with 8 bases in between. Per germline, CDR1 LNHDA and CDR2 SQIVND (reference sequence). There are 15 residues in the CDR3. Genomic DNA, the template, was used for profiling of the TCR beta VDJ and CDR3. Using its own MiXCR run on the reads, TCRdb lists one record per CDR3 protein. The sample includes 100,000 to 150,000 distinct CDR3 sequences, 35% to 50% of them seen just once. The receptor was derived from a human donor in good health, serving as a control. The chain links TRBV19 to TRBJ2-3; no clear D gene. What was sequenced was sorted CD4+, CD8+, or CD8+CD57+ T cells (not recorded which) from PBMCs. CDR3 DNA sequence: TGTGCCAGTAGTATAGTGGGCGGAAGCACAGATACGCAGTATTTT. Protein sequence: CASSIVGGSTDTQYF. Looking up the rest from reference TRBV19 and TRBJ2-3 gives the full variable domain: DGGITQSPKYLFRKEGQNVTLSCEQNLNHDAMYWYRQDPGQGLRLIYYSQIVNDFQKGDIAEGYSVSREKKESFPLTVTSAQKNPTAFYLCASSIVGGSTDTQYFGPGTRLTVL.